One sample yielded the 5 T cell receptor beta chains listed below, sequenced in a study of blood T cell repertoires in COVID-19. Data came from immunoSEQ multiplex PCR; TCRdb stores just in-frame clones and leaves some out. The sample records about 220,000 clones, around four fifths being singletons. Sequencing input: peripheral blood. The receptors here all came from a man between 25 and 39 years old with active or convalescent COVID-19.

The V call is TRBV27, the J call TRBJ1-1, with D perhaps TRBD1 (5 bases). V dropped 0 bases and J dropped 1 base, with 15 bases sitting between them. This CDR3 contains 17 residues. Germline V gives CDR1 MNHEY, CDR2 SMNVEV (reference sequence). CDR3 DNA sequence: TGTGCCAGCAGTTTATCCAGGGTACAAGTAGAGAACACTGAAGCTTTCTTT. The encoded protein is CASSLSRVQVENTEAFF.

This clone was detected once. The V call is TRBV29-1, the J call TRBJ1-5; D may be TRBD1 (5 bases). Trimming removed 6 bases from V and 4 bases from J, with 19 bases in between. Per germline, CDR1 SQVTM and CDR2 ANQGSEA. There are 15 residues in the CDR3. The chain's CDR3 is CSVATGSGDNQPQHF. In DNA form, the CDR3 reads TGCAGCGTGGCTACCGGATCGGGGGATAATCAGCCCCAGCATTTT.

The chain is built from TRBV19 and TRBJ2-7, with TRBD2 as a possible D gene (5 bases). Trimming removed 2 bases at V and 0 bases at J, with 8 bases between. CDR3 length: 14 residues. Per germline, CDR1 LNHDA and CDR2 SQIVND (reference sequence). The CDR3 DNA reads as TGTGCCAGTAGTATATACGGGGACTCCTACGAGCAGTACTTC. Translating gives CASSIYGDSYEQYF. Based on the CDR3 plus reference TRBV19 and TRBJ2-7, the full variable domain is DGGITQSPKYLFRKEGQNVTLSCEQNLNHDAMYWYRQDPGQGLRLIYYSQIVNDFQKGDIAEGYSVSREKKESFPLTVTSAQKNPTAFYLCASSIYGDSYEQYFGPGTRLTVT.

This clone was recorded many times. The rearrangement uses TRBV6-5 and TRBJ2-7; D uncertain. The CDR3 extends over 14 amino acids. In germline, CDR1 is MNHEY, CDR2 SVGAGI. V lost 7 bases to trimming and J lost 2 bases, with 15 bases between them. In DNA, the CDR3 is TGTGCCAGCAAATCCGCCGCGGCTGCCTACGAGCAGTACTTC. Translated: CASKSAAAAYEQYF.

This chain joins TRBV7-8 and TRBJ2-1, with TRBD2 matching 7 bases. CDR1 SGHVS and CDR2 FQNEAQ come from the germline V gene. The junction had 5 bases not matched to a gene; V was cut back by 1 base and J by 5 bases. The CDR3 runs 15 residues. The CDR3 spells CASSLDGTINNEQFF. The CDR3 region has the DNA TGTGCCAGCAGCTTAGACGGGACTATCAACAATGAGCAGTTCTTC.